These 19 T cell receptor beta chains originate from one sample sequenced in a study of blood T cells in healthy people across ages. Together with a sample-barcoded 5' primer, a J-beta primer mix was included in a second PCR lasting roughly 7 to 11 cycles. TCRdb recomputed calls from the 5' RACE reads with MiXCR, one row per CDR3 protein. The table shows roughly 2 million distinct CDR3 sequences, with roughly 49% occurring only once. The sample was blood. The receptor set was obtained from a woman between 40 and 55 years old in good health.

The rearrangement links TRBV29-1 to TRBJ2-5; TRBD1 is a possible D gene (6 bases). The end of the DNA fits TRBJ2-7 better, so the J call may be wrong. In germline, CDR1 is SQVTM, CDR2 ANQGSEA. This CDR3 has 12 residues. The DNA of the CDR3 is TGCAGCGTTGGTGAGGGGGTGGACGAGCAGTACTTC. Its translation is CSVGEGVDEQYF.

The chain recombines TRBV4-1 with TRBJ2-1; 11 positions agree with TRBD2. This CDR3 spans 16 amino acids. Germline assignment: CDR1 MGHRA and CDR2 YSYEKL. J gave up 8 bases and V 5 bases, and 11 bases lay outside the gene matches. The DNA for the CDR3 is TGCGCCAGCAGCTATAGCGGGGGGGGCTACGGGGATGAGCAGTTCTTC. It codes for CASSYSGGGYGDEQFF.

The rearrangement uses TRBV6-2 or TRBV6-3 and TRBJ1-1; the D gene is possibly TRBD1 (6 bases). The germline V gene encodes CDR1 MNHEY and CDR2 SVGEGT. The CDR3 sequence is 15 residues long. V lost 1 base and J lost 1, with 10 bases in between. The chain's CDR3 is CASSYLAGENTEAFF. DNA of the CDR3: TGTGCCAGCAGTTACTTAGCAGGGGAGAACACTGAAGCTTTCTTT.

Notes on this clonotype: One junction end disagrees with the germline gene, perhaps due to a read error. The rearrangement uses TRBV6-5 and TRBJ2-7, with D tentatively TRBD2 (6 bases). The CDR3 has 16 amino acids. Germline lookup yields CDR1 MNHEY and CDR2 SVGAGI. This chain's CDR3 is CASSPEPGLLSHEQYF. CDR3 DNA sequence: TGTGCCAGCAGTCCTGAACCGGGACTCCTCTCCCACGAGCAGTACTTC.

The J gene is TRBJ1-6, the V gene TRBV18, with TRBD1 matching 7 bases. Unmatched junction bases numbered 8, after V lost 1 base and J lost 5 bases. The CDR3 is 17 amino acids. Looked up from germline, CDR1 is KGHSH and CDR2 is LQKENI. As DNA, the CDR3 is TGTGCCAGCTCACCACAGGTTACGGGACAGAATAATTCACCCCTCCACTTT. Translated, it gives CASSPQVTGQNNSPLHF. The full variable domain, with the rest looked up from reference TRBV18 and TRBJ1-6, is NAGVMQNPRHLVRRRGQEARLRCSPMKGHSHVYWYRQLPEEGLKFMVYLQKENIIDESGMPKERFSAEFPKEGPSILRIQQVVRGDSAAYFCASSPQVTGQNNSPLHFGNGTRLTVT.

This chain links TRBV3-1 with TRBJ2-5; D unclear. Trimming left V 1 base short and J 11 bases short, with 35 bases between. The CDR3 is made up of 20 amino acids. Per germline, CDR1 LGHDT and CDR2 YNNKEL (reference sequence). CDR3 region: CASSQGAPWGPCGGYNEQYF. The CDR3 DNA reads TGTGCCAGCAGCCAAGGGGCCCCTTGGGGTCCGTGCGGTGGATACAATGAGCAGTACTTC.

Of note for this clonotype: Its ends do not fully match the called genes, so a read error is possible. The rearrangement uses TRBV20-1 and TRBJ1-2; no clear D. This CDR3 comprises 14 residues. CDR1 and CDR2 from the germline V gene are DFQATT and SNEGSKA (reference sequence). CDR3 amino acids: CSAGDGVQLYGYTF. CDR3 nucleotide sequence: TGCAGTGCTGGAGATGGGGTCCAATTATATGGCTACACCTTC.

This chain joins TRBV28 and TRBJ2-3, with TRBD2 matching 9 bases. CDR1 is MDHEN and CDR2 is SYDVKM in the germline V gene. The CDR3 runs 16 residues. With V trimmed by 3 bases and J by 2 bases, 6 bases remained unmatched. The CDR3 DNA is TGTGCCAGCAGTTTTCGCGGGGGGGGAAACACAGATACGCAGTATTTT. Residues: CASSFRGGGNTDTQYF. Full variable domain (missing parts from reference TRBV28 and TRBJ2-3): DVKVTQSSRYLVKRTGEKVFLECVQDMDHENMFWYRQDPGLGLRLIYFSYDVKMKEKGDIPEGYSVSREKKERFSLILESASTNQTSMYLCASSFRGGGNTDTQYFGPGTRLTVL.

This clonotype was observed once. The chain employs TRBV5-1 and TRBJ2-3; D call uncertain. Germline V gene data show CDR1 as SGHRS and CDR2 as YFSETQ. The CDR3 covers 15 residues. Trimming removed 0 bases from V and 1 base from J, with 9 bases in between. This CDR3 reads CASSLARMGTDTQYF. Here the CDR3 DNA reads TGCGCCAGCAGCTTGGCCAGGATGGGCACAGATACGCAGTATTTT.

This chain connects TRBV6-2 or TRBV6-3 to TRBJ2-1, with D maybe TRBD2 (5 bases). The V end lost 6 bases, the J end lost 10 bases, and 13 bases lay between the germline ends. Per germline, CDR1 MNHEY and CDR2 SVGEGT. The CDR3 runs 12 residues. CDR3: CASRELGEEQFF. CDR3 nucleotides: TGTGCCAGCAGGGAACTAGGTGAGGAGCAGTTCTTC.

The V and J genes are TRBV6-2 or TRBV6-3 and TRBJ2-2; 7 nucleotides match TRBD1. Germline CDR1 and CDR2: MNHEY and SVGEGT. The CDR3 extends over 15 amino acids. The J segment lost 6 bases and the V segment lost 2 bases, leaving 6 bases of the junction unmatched. The CDR3 here is CASSYGTVIAGELFF. CDR3 coding DNA: TGTGCCAGCAGTTACGGGACAGTTATTGCCGGGGAGCTGTTTTTT.

The V call is TRBV6-5, the J call TRBJ2-4; D possibly corresponds to TRBD1 (6 bases). The V gene's germline CDR1 is MNHEY and CDR2 SVGAGI. V was clipped by 0 bases and J by 5 bases, with 26 bases between them. The CDR3 sequence is 20 residues long. The CDR3 DNA reads TGTGCCAGCAGTTACTCCCTCCGACCCACAGGGAGATTTAAGGAAAACATTCAGTACTTC. Protein: CASSYSLRPTGRFKENIQYF.

V usage is TRBV9 and J usage is TRBJ1-2; the match to TRBD1 covers 8 bases. The length of the CDR3 is 16 residues. The V segment lost 0 bases and the J segment 6 bases; nucleotides outside the gene matches: 10. Germline V gives CDR1 SGDLS, CDR2 YYNGEE. The chain's CDR3 is CASSVEKGQGIHGYTF. CDR3 DNA: TGTGCCAGCAGCGTAGAAAAAGGACAGGGAATCCATGGCTACACCTTC.

The rearrangement links TRBV4-3 to TRBJ2-7; 14 nucleotides align to TRBD2. Germline CDR1 is LGHNA and CDR2 is YSLEER. This CDR3 region has 18 residues. Trimming took 4 bases from V and 3 from J; bases not matched to a gene: 11. The DNA of the CDR3 is TGCGCCAGCAGCCTAACTCTTGGACTAGCGGGGGGCCGCTACGAGCAGTACTTC. The encoded protein is CASSLTLGLAGGRYEQYF.

This clonotype has a handful of counts. This rearrangement joins TRBV29-1 to TRBJ2-7; perhaps TRBD2 as D (7 bases). Trimming left V 4 bases short and J 2 bases short, with 9 bases between. This CDR3 is 12 amino acids long. The germline V gene encodes CDR1 SQVTM and CDR2 ANQGSEA. CDR3 in DNA: TGCAGCGTTGTGGGGGGGCCCTACGAGCAGTACTTC. This translates into CSVVGGPYEQYF.

Only a few counts were recorded for this clonotype. This rearrangement joins TRBV5-1 to TRBJ2-6; D is ambiguous. This CDR3 has 18 amino acids. V dropped 0 bases and J dropped 0 bases, with 13 bases sitting between them. Looked up from germline, CDR1 is SGHRS and CDR2 is YFSETQ. This CDR3 is CASSLATASSSGANVLTF. The DNA for the CDR3 is TGCGCCAGCAGCTTGGCAACAGCATCCTCCTCTGGGGCCAACGTCCTGACTTTC.

The CDR3 bases are TGCGCCAGCAGCCGGGACTTTCGGGAGACCCAGTACTTC. Protein product: CASSRDFRETQYF. The chain couples TRBV4-3 to TRBJ2-5, with D perhaps matching TRBD2 (6 bases). The CDR3 is 13 amino acids. The V end was cut by 4 bases, the J end by 5 bases, with 11 bases between. In germline, CDR1 is LGHNA, CDR2 YSLEER.

Comments on this clonotype: The junction departs from the called germline gene at one end, perhaps through a read error. The CDR3 nucleotides are TGCAGGGCTAGTGTAGGACGCTATGGCTACACCTTC. Translation: CRASVGRYGYTF. The V and J genes are TRBV20-1 and TRBJ1-2; D not resolved. The CDR3 consists of 12 residues. The germline V gene encodes CDR1 DFQATT and CDR2 SNEGSKA (reference sequence).

The gene calls are TRBV27 and TRBJ1-2; D call uncertain. The CDR3 is 14 amino acids. V was trimmed by 6 bases and J by 0 bases, leaving 11 bases between them. The germline CDR1 and CDR2 sequences are MNHEY and SMNVEV (reference sequence). The CDR3 coding sequence is TGTGCCAGCAGCAACGCGGGGTCTAACTATGGCTACACCTTC. Protein: CASSNAGSNYGYTF.